These 13 T cell receptor beta chains were sequenced from one sample in a study of blood T cells in healthy people across ages. A second PCR of 7 to 11 cycles used a sample-barcoded 5' primer and a J-beta primer mix. TCRdb reprocessed the 5' RACE reads with MiXCR, giving one entry per CDR3 protein. The sample has 760,000 or so distinct CDR3 sequences, 20% to 25% seen once. This sample also appeared in a second study, on T cells of mothers and their children.

The sequenced sample was blood. Receptors originate from a boy aged 5-17 years in good health.

This clonotype was observed a few times. The V and J genes are TRBV10-3 and TRBJ2-1, with TRBD1 identical over 10 bases. The closer fit of TRBJ2-7 to the DNA end suggests the J call may be wrong. CDR3 length: 15 amino acids. CDR1 is ENHRY, CDR2 SYGVKD, per germline. The DNA for the CDR3 is TGTGCCATCAGTGAAGGGACAGGGGTATCCTACGAGCAGTACTTC. Translation: CAISEGTGVSYEQYF.

The genes are TRBV12-3 or TRBV12-4 and TRBJ2-3, with 8 bases aligning to TRBD2. The CDR3 loop spans 14 amino acids. V lost 3 bases, J lost 2 bases, and 1 base stayed unmatched. CDR3 in amino acids: CASSFSGDTDTQYF. In nucleotides, the CDR3 is TGTGCCAGCAGTTTTAGCGGGGACACAGATACGCAGTATTTT.

This clonotype appeared a few times. The rearrangement joins TRBV3-1 to TRBJ2-3; D is uncertain. From germline, CDR1 is LGHDT and CDR2 YNNKEL (reference sequence). This CDR3 spans 12 amino acids. V lost 1 base and J 6 bases, leaving 5 bases between the germline ends. The CDR3 here is CASSQGFDTQYF. The CDR3 bases are TGTGCCAGCAGCCAAGGATTTGATACGCAGTATTTT.

This clonotype showed up just a few times. The gene calls are TRBV7-2 and TRBJ1-5, with D possibly being TRBD1 (5 bases). Germline CDR1 and CDR2: SGHTA and FQGNSA. The CDR3 contains 15 residues. Between the trimmed V and J ends, which lost 2 bases and 6 bases, there was a span of 14 bases. For the CDR3, the DNA is TGTGCCAGCAGCTTAATGGGGCAGGGTACTCAGCCCCAGCATTTT. It is translated as CASSLMGQGTQPQHF.

This clonotype was seen a single time. The genes are TRBV12-2 and TRBJ2-7. TRBV12-2 is a documented pseudogene. The CDR3 loop spans 16 amino acids. The CDR3 nucleotides are TGTGCAAGTCCGCACCGAGGTTCGGGGGAGCCCTACGAGCAGTACTTC. It yields the protein CASPHRGSGEPYEQYF.

This clonotype was observed a handful of times. This rearrangement joins TRBV5-1 to TRBJ1-2; perhaps TRBD1 as D (5 bases). V was clipped by 7 bases and J by 2 bases, with 15 bases between them. The CDR3 covers 14 residues. From germline, CDR1 is SGHRS and CDR2 YFSETQ. CDR3 coding DNA: TGCGCCAGCGGCGAGGGGATCAGGAACTATGGCTACACCTTC. This gives the protein CASGEGIRNYGYTF.

The CDR3 is CASRFSSGLTDTQYF. In nucleotides, the CDR3 is TGTGCCAGCAGGTTCAGTAGCGGACTCACAGATACGCAGTATTTT. This chain joins TRBV7-8 and TRBJ2-3, with a weak D call TRBD2 (6 bases). Trimming cost V 6 bases and J 2 bases, with 15 bases left between them. From germline, CDR1 is SGHVS and CDR2 FQNEAQ. There are 15 residues in the CDR3.

This clonotype was seen only a few times. The CDR3 spells CASSPGHVYGYTF. CDR3 DNA: TGTGCCAGCAGCCCCGGACACGTCTATGGCTACACCTTC. The rearrangement uses TRBV6-5 and TRBJ1-2, with D maybe TRBD1 (5 bases). The CDR3 is made up of 13 amino acids. Trimming shortened V by 6 bases and J by 4 bases, and 12 bases separated the two germline ends. Germline assignment: CDR1 MNHEY and CDR2 SVGAGI.

This chain uses TRBV19 with TRBJ2-3; D remains ambiguous. The length of the CDR3 is 14 residues. V lost 3 bases to trimming and J lost 1 base, with 8 bases between them. Germline CDR1 is LNHDA and CDR2 is SQIVND (reference sequence). CDR3 sequence reads: CASSILGRTDTQYF. CDR3 nucleotide sequence: TGTGCCAGTAGTATCCTCGGGCGCACAGATACGCAGTATTTT.

This clonotype was counted between two and nine times. This chain connects TRBV16 to TRBJ1-1; D is uncertain. V was clipped by 0 bases and J by 6 bases, with 8 bases between them. Germline V gives CDR1 KGHSY, CDR2 FQNENV. The length of the CDR3 is 13 residues. This CDR3 is CASSQSRQSEAFF. CDR3 nucleotide sequence: TGTGCCAGCAGCCAATCGAGGCAGTCTGAAGCTTTCTTT.

This chain connects TRBV6-6 to TRBJ2-6; 9 bases are a match to TRBD1. The V gene's germline CDR1 is MNHNY and CDR2 SVGAGI (reference sequence). Trimming took 11 bases from V and 2 from J; bases not matched to a gene: 7. This CDR3 contains 15 residues. CDR3 DNA sequence: TGTGCCGGGGGGACAGGGTTCCCTGGGGCCAACGTCCTGACTTTC. This gives the protein CAGGTGFPGANVLTF.

This clonotype was detected only a few times. The V gene is TRBV29-1, the J gene TRBJ2-7; tentative D call: TRBD2 (6 bases). CDR1 and CDR2 (germline): SQVTM, ANQGSEA. This CDR3 has 11 residues. Deletions cut 2 bases from V and 6 bases from J, with 8 bases between. In DNA form, the CDR3 reads TGCAGCGTTGAAACAGCGGGCGAGCAGTACTTC. Protein sequence: CSVETAGEQYF.

Of note for this clonotype: The junction shows a germline mismatch at one end, possibly a read error. This chain links TRBV28 with TRBJ1-2; D perhaps matches TRBD1 (5 bases). The CDR3 is made up of 12 amino acids. Germline assignment: CDR1 MDHEN and CDR2 SYDVKM. This CDR3 reads CASSLGGTRWDF. In DNA form, the CDR3 reads TGTGCCAGCAGTTTGGGAGGGACCCGATGGGACTTC.